The source of this TCR beta chain is a study of blood T cell repertoires in COVID-19. Study details: T cells, B-cell-depleted T cells, or PBMCs supplied cDNA or gDNA.

Original methodology: Amplification with reference gene primers provided the estimates of nucleated cell counts. TCRdb keeps only in-frame clones here, not all; method: immunoSEQ multiplex PCR. The V and J calls and clone size come from that table; D and trimming were worked out from the DNA. The sample shows more than 100,000 clones, roughly nine tenths of them seen only once. The source material was peripheral blood. This clonotype originated in a human donor in a cohort sampled during active COVID-19.

CDR3 loop: CAWSVGAGEKLFF. In DNA, the CDR3 is TGTGCCTGGAGTGTAGGGGCCGGTGAAAAACTGTTTTTT. V and J are TRBV30 and TRBJ1-4; the D gene is possibly TRBD1 (5 bases). Trimming pared 0 bases from V and 7 bases from J, leaving 9 bases between. CDR1 and CDR2 (germline): GTSNPN, SVGIG (reference sequence). The CDR3 is 13 amino acids.